Following are 4 T cell receptor beta chains from one sample sequenced in a study of OX40 agonist ivuxolimab in advanced cancers. This table comes from immunoSEQ multiplex PCR, and its TCRdb copy is limited to in-frame clones, with some not included. The sample lists some 60,000 clones, about nine tenths seen once, with around 1.8% in the top ten. This sample comprised CD4+ or CD8+ T cells sorted from blood, obtained in a trial of the OX40 agonist ivuxolimab. These receptors came from an adult with an advanced solid tumor such as melanoma, head and neck, liver or kidney cancer.

The chain has TRBV5-4 and TRBJ2-1; the D gene is possibly TRBD1 (5 bases). The V gene lost 2 bases and the J gene lost 1 base, with 10 bases spanning the gap. Germline V gene data show CDR1 as SGHNT and CDR2 as YYREEE (reference sequence). This CDR3 comprises 15 residues. CDR3 in DNA: TGTGCCAGCAGCTTCGAACACAGGTCCTACAATGAGCAGTTCTTC. This sequence encodes CASSFEHRSYNEQFF.

V and J are TRBV7-3 and TRBJ2-2; 9 positions match TRBD2. V was clipped by 4 bases and J by 1 base; unmatched bases: 1. This CDR3 comprises 15 residues. Germline V gives CDR1 SGHTA, CDR2 FQGTGA. The CDR3 is CASSSTSGNTGELFF. The CDR3 region has the DNA TGTGCCAGCAGCTCGACTAGCGGGAACACCGGGGAGCTGTTTTTT.

V gene TRBV27 combines with J gene TRBJ1-6; 9 nucleotides align to TRBD1. J was trimmed by 8 bases and V by 6 bases; bases with no gene match: 2. The germline V gene encodes CDR1 MNHEY and CDR2 SMNVEV (reference sequence). The CDR3 loop spans 13 amino acids. The CDR3 spells CASRWDRDSPLHF. The CDR3 DNA is TGTGCCAGCAGATGGGACAGGGATTCACCCCTCCACTTT.

V usage is TRBV30 and J usage is TRBJ1-2; 8 positions match TRBD1. V shed 3 bases, J shed 4 bases, and the junction held 1 base outside the gene matches. From germline, CDR1 is GTSNPN and CDR2 SVGIG (reference sequence). This CDR3 has 12 amino acids. The CDR3 DNA follows: TGTGCCTGGAGCACAGGGGGCTATGGCTACACCTTC. Its translation is CAWSTGGYGYTF. Variable domain in full (rest from reference TRBV30 and TRBJ1-2): SQTIHQWPATLVQPVGSPLSLECTVEGTSNPNLYWYRQAAGRGLQLLFYSVGIGQISSEVPQNLSASRPQDRQFILSSKKLLLSDSGFYLCAWSTGGYGYTFGSGTRLTVV.